The 24 T cell receptor beta chains listed next were all sequenced from one sample in a study of blood T cell repertoires in COVID-19 (TCRdb year 2020). The receptor library was made with the immunoSEQ multiplex PCR assay. Imported from immuneACCESS, the table was reduced by TCRdb to in-frame sequences with V and J called. These copies leave out some clones; in studies compared against another copy, an unresolved V gene accounts for under half, and the cause of the remainder is not known. The sample includes about 180,000 clones, with approximately 80% observed a single time. Of the sample, about 1.6% is held by the ten largest clones. The sample was peripheral blood. These receptors were collected from a human donor in a cohort sampled during active COVID-19.

J is TRBJ2-7 and V is TRBV11-2, with TRBD1 identical over 12 bases. The CDR3 totals 17 residues. V shed 1 base and J 4 bases; nucleotides not matched to a gene: 8. Germline V gene data show CDR1 as SGHAT and CDR2 as FQNNGV. The CDR3 loop reads CASSLGVRDRGQYEQYF. CDR3 DNA: TGTGCCAGCAGCTTAGGAGTAAGGGACAGGGGGCAATACGAGCAGTACTTC. Full variable domain (remainder filled in from reference TRBV11-2 and TRBJ2-7): EAGVAQSPRYKIIEKRQSVAFWCNPISGHATLYWYQQILGQGPKLLIQFQNNGVVDDSQLPKDRFSAERLKGVDSTLKIQPAKLEDSAVYLCASSLGVRDRGQYEQYFGPGTRLTVT.

This chain links TRBV4-3 with TRBJ1-2; TRBD1 might be the D (5 bases). CDR3 length equals 15 residues. V was shortened by 1 base and J by 1 base, with 10 bases between the two germline ends. Germline CDR1 and CDR2: LGHNA and YSLEER. In DNA, the CDR3 is TGCGCCAGCAGCCAAGCCCCAGGGAATAACTATGGCTACACCTTC. Encoded protein: CASSQAPGNNYGYTF.

The V and J genes are TRBV7-9 and TRBJ1-2; 8 nucleotides agree with TRBD1. CDR1 is SEHNR and CDR2 is FQNEAQ in the germline V gene (reference sequence). The CDR3 length is 15 residues. Losses at the gene ends were 5 bases for V and 2 bases for J; bases not matched to a gene: 7. The CDR3 DNA sequence: TGTGCCAGCAGCCTGTCGGGGACAGGAAACTATGGCTACACCTTC. It translates to CASSLSGTGNYGYTF.

The V and J genes are TRBV7-9 and TRBJ1-3; a weak D match, TRBD1 (5 bases). This CDR3 has 11 residues. V lost 5 bases, J lost 7 bases, and 6 bases lay in between. CDR1 SEHNR and CDR2 FQNEAQ come from the germline V gene (reference sequence). CDR3 amino acids: CASSGGNTIYF. The CDR3, as DNA: TGTGCCAGCAGCGGGGGGAACACCATATATTTT.

The V gene is TRBV12-5, the J gene TRBJ2-7, with TRBD1 matching 9 bases. The CDR3 consists of 18 residues. CDR1 and CDR2 from the germline V gene are LGHNT and FRNRAP. Unmatched junction bases numbered 12, after V lost 1 base and J lost 2 bases. In DNA, the CDR3 is TGTGCTAGTGGTTTGGACAAACTCGGGGACAGGGAAACCTACGAGCAGTACTTC. Translating gives CASGLDKLGDRETYEQYF.

This rearrangement joins TRBV27 to TRBJ2-2; D call uncertain. The CDR3 is 11 amino acids. The V and J ends lost 5 bases and 6 bases respectively, with 4 bases between them. Germline V lookup: CDR1 MNHEY, CDR2 SMNVEV (reference sequence). The CDR3 DNA reads as TGTGCCAGCAGTCGTTCCGGGGAGCTGTTTTTT. Its translation: CASSRSGELFF.

CDR3 nucleotide sequence: TGTGCCAGCAGTTACATCAGGAGGGAGCTGTTTTTT. It yields the protein CASSYIRRELFF. The chain joins TRBV6-2 or TRBV6-3 to TRBJ2-2; D gene uncertain. The length of the CDR3 is 12 residues. The ends were cut back, 2 bases at V and 9 bases at J, with 7 bases in the middle. From germline, CDR1 is MNHEY and CDR2 SVGEGT.

J is TRBJ2-7 and V is TRBV6-2 or TRBV6-3; a weak D match, TRBD1 (6 bases). The germline gives CDR1 MNHEY, CDR2 SVGEGT. The CDR3 extends over 13 amino acids. With 0 bases removed from V and 3 bases from J, the gap between germline ends came to 6 bases. This CDR3 reads CASSYSQGYEQYF. CDR3 coding DNA: TGTGCCAGCAGTTACTCACAGGGCTACGAGCAGTACTTC.

The V gene is TRBV19, the J gene TRBJ1-5; 8 bases are shared with TRBD1. In germline, CDR1 is LNHDA, CDR2 SQIVND (reference sequence). CDR3 size: 16 residues. Trimming cost V 5 bases and J 0 bases; bases outside gene matches: 6. The CDR3 DNA reads TGTGCCAGTAGTCCCCGGGGACAGGATAGCAATCAGCCCCAGCATTTT. This gives the protein CASSPRGQDSNQPQHF.

The chain uses TRBV24-1 and TRBJ2-7; D remains unclear. V was pared by 7 bases and J by 3 bases, with 6 bases between. CDR1 KGHDR and CDR2 SFDVKD come from the germline V gene. CDR3 length: 11 residues. CDR3 amino acids: CATRANYEQYF. In DNA, the CDR3 is TGTGCCACCAGGGCCAACTACGAGCAGTACTTC.

This clone was recorded only once. This chain links TRBV4-1 with TRBJ1-2; D perhaps matches TRBD1 (6 bases). CDR3 length: 15 residues. The germline V gene has CDR1 MGHRA and CDR2 YSYEKL. Trimming left V 1 base short and J 7 bases short, with 16 bases between. The CDR3, as DNA: TGCGCCAGCAGCCAAGGTAACACAGGGTCCCTTGGCTACACCTTC. Its protein product is CASSQGNTGSLGYTF.

The rearrangement joins TRBV7-6 to TRBJ2-7; D uncertain. The CDR3 runs to 17 residues. V lost 5 bases and J 0 bases, leaving 20 bases between the germline ends. Germline V lookup: CDR1 SGHVS, CDR2 FNYEAQ. CDR3 sequence: CASSQGPELGSSYEQYF. CDR3 DNA: TGTGCCAGCAGCCAAGGCCCGGAGCTAGGAAGCTCCTACGAGCAGTACTTC.

The rearrangement joins TRBV5-6 to TRBJ2-7; TRBD2 aligns across 7 bases. CDR1 is SGHDT and CDR2 is YYEEEE in the germline V gene. CDR3 length equals 19 residues. V lost 3 bases to trimming and J lost 0 bases; unmatched junction nucleotides: 18. This CDR3 reads CASSWELDLRGSVSYEQYF. CDR3 nucleotide sequence: TGTGCCAGCAGCTGGGAGCTGGACCTACGCGGGAGCGTCTCCTACGAGCAGTACTTC.

The V call is TRBV4-3, the J call TRBJ2-3, with 9 bases matching TRBD2. Germline lookup yields CDR1 LGHNA and CDR2 YSLEER. The CDR3 spans 16 residues. With V trimmed by 5 bases and J by 3 bases, 9 bases remained unmatched. The CDR3 region is CASSFSGLAGTDTQYF. The CDR3 DNA is TGCGCCAGCAGCTTCTCGGGACTAGCCGGTACAGATACGCAGTATTTT.

The J gene is TRBJ1-2, the V gene TRBV6-2 or TRBV6-3, with 10 bases that match TRBD1. With 2 bases clipped from V and 6 bases from J, the junction kept 6 bases outside the gene matches. The CDR3 covers 15 residues. Germline CDR1 is MNHEY and CDR2 is SVGEGT. The CDR3 DNA is TGTGCCAGCAGTTACCCCGGGACAGGGGTCGATGGCTACACCTTC. Translation: CASSYPGTGVDGYTF.

The chain links TRBV5-6 to TRBJ1-6; D may be TRBD1 (6 bases). This CDR3 contains 18 residues. The germline gives CDR1 SGHDT, CDR2 YYEEEE. The V gene lost 0 bases and the J gene lost 0 bases, with 13 bases spanning the gap. CDR3 bases: TGTGCCAGCAGCTTGGGGCAGGGGAGTTTCTCCTATAATTCACCCCTCCACTTT. Translation: CASSLGQGSFSYNSPLHF.

The chain uses TRBV5-6 and TRBJ2-3, with D tentatively TRBD1 (6 bases). CDR1 and CDR2 (germline): SGHDT, YYEEEE. The CDR3 sequence is 13 residues long. V was trimmed by 4 bases and J by 4 bases, leaving 10 bases between them. This CDR3 is CASSKDSPDTQYF. The CDR3 region has the DNA TGTGCCAGCAGCAAGGACAGCCCAGATACGCAGTATTTT.

The rearrangement joins TRBV10-2 to TRBJ1-1; D unresolved. Trimming took 4 bases from V and 1 from J, leaving 13 bases between them. The germline V gene has CDR1 WSHSY and CDR2 SAAADI. The CDR3 is 15 amino acids. This chain's CDR3 is CASSGAPNTNTEAFF. The CDR3 DNA reads as TGCGCCAGCAGTGGGGCCCCGAACACGAACACTGAAGCTTTCTTT.

The CDR3 DNA reads as TGTGCCAGCAGCCAAGATGTGGCCCCTTCCTACGAGCAGTACTTC. It is translated as CASSQDVAPSYEQYF. V usage is TRBV4-2 and J usage is TRBJ2-7; D is unresolved. The V and J ends lost 0 bases and 1 base respectively, with 10 bases between them. There are 15 residues in the CDR3. The germline gives CDR1 LGHNA, CDR2 YNFKEQ.

The chain has TRBV7-2 and TRBJ1-5; a weak D match, TRBD1 (5 bases). CDR3 length: 15 amino acids. CDR1 is SGHTA, CDR2 FQGNSA, per germline. V shed 6 bases and J shed 0 bases, with 12 bases lying between them. The CDR3 DNA sequence: TGTGCCAGCAGTAGACAGTCCAATAGCAATCAGCCCCAGCATTTT. Residues: CASSRQSNSNQPQHF.

V and J are TRBV14 and TRBJ1-3, with TRBD1 identical over 12 bases. V dropped 1 base and J dropped 3; count of bases not matched to a gene: 4. The CDR3 totals 17 residues. Germline CDR1 SGHDN, CDR2 FVKESK. As DNA, the CDR3 is TGTGCCAGCAGCCAAGGGGACAGGGGGCGCGGTGGAAACACCATATATTTT. Protein: CASSQGDRGRGGNTIYF.

This rearrangement joins TRBV6-5 to TRBJ1-5, with 9 nucleotides matching TRBD1. CDR1 MNHEY and CDR2 SVGAGI come from the germline V gene. The V and J ends lost 6 bases and 4 bases, in that order; junction bases with no gene match: 7. The CDR3 has 15 residues. The CDR3: CASSRGQGINQPQHF. In DNA form, the CDR3 reads TGTGCCAGCAGCCGAGGACAGGGGATTAATCAGCCCCAGCATTTT.

The chain has TRBV5-8 and TRBJ1-5; TRBD1 matches 7 bases. J gave up 7 bases and V 2 bases, and 12 bases lay outside the gene matches. The CDR3 has 16 amino acids. Germline lookup yields CDR1 SGHTS and CDR2 YDEGEE. CDR3 nucleotide sequence: TGTGCCAGCAGCTTAGGACAGGCTCCCTCTTGGCAGCCCCAGCATTTT. Translated: CASSLGQAPSWQPQHF. Based on the CDR3 plus reference TRBV5-8 and TRBJ1-5, the full variable domain is EAGVTQSPTHLIKTRGQQATLRCSPISGHTSVYWYQQALGLGLQFLLWYDEGEERNRGNFPPRFSGRQFPNYSSELNVNALELEDSALYLCASSLGQAPSWQPQHFGDGTRLSIL.

The chain carries TRBV4-2 and TRBJ1-2; D gene unclear. Deletions cut 0 bases from V and 7 bases from J, with 18 bases between. Germline CDR1 and CDR2: LGHNA and YNFKEQ. CDR3 length equals 16 residues. CDR3 in DNA: TGTGCCAGCAGCCAAGAATCCCCCGGGAGAGGGTTTGGCTACACCTTC. This translates into CASSQESPGRGFGYTF.